These 9 T cell receptor beta chains came from one sample sequenced in a study of T cell responses to AZD1222 COVID-19 vaccine. The table came from immunoSEQ multiplex PCR; TCRdb's copy has only in-frame clones and leaves some out. The sample has approximately 49,000 clones, around 85% seen once; the top ten hold 20% to 25%. The sample here was peripheral blood, taken on day 0 of MenACWY control vaccination. These receptors all come from an adult in good health.

The rearrangement uses TRBV6-1 and TRBJ1-6; D unclear. The CDR3 loop spans 13 amino acids. V lost 6 bases to trimming and J lost 10 bases, with 13 bases between them. Per the germline V gene, CDR1 is MNHNS and CDR2 is SASEGT. As DNA, the CDR3 is TGTGCCAGCAGCGGCCGCTCGGAATCACCCCTCCACTTT. Translated, it gives CASSGRSESPLHF.

The rearrangement joins TRBV5-1 to TRBJ1-1; D remains ambiguous. From germline, CDR1 is SGHRS and CDR2 YFSETQ. Trimming pared 0 bases from V and 8 bases from J, leaving 8 bases between. The CDR3 sequence is 12 residues long. The CDR3 nucleotides are TGCGCCAGCAGCTTGGAGGGCAGGGAAGCTTTCTTT. This encodes CASSLEGREAFF.

This chain connects TRBV5-6 to TRBJ1-4; D might be TRBD1 (5 bases). The length of the CDR3 is 15 residues. The germline V gene has CDR1 SGHDT and CDR2 YYEEEE. The V gene lost 0 bases and the J gene lost 8 bases, with 14 bases spanning the gap. In nucleotides, the CDR3 is TGTGCCAGCAGCTTGGTTGGACACGGACCCGAAAAACTGTTTTTT. It yields the protein CASSLVGHGPEKLFF.

This clone was picked up a small number of times. The V gene is TRBV10-3, the J gene TRBJ1-1; D not certain. The germline V gene encodes CDR1 ENHRY and CDR2 SYGVKD. V was trimmed by 2 bases and J by 2 bases, leaving 6 bases between them. This CDR3 comprises 13 residues. The CDR3 loop is CAISEVVNTEAFF. The CDR3 DNA sequence: TGTGCCATCAGTGAGGTGGTAAACACTGAAGCTTTCTTT.

This sequence joins TRBV9 and TRBJ1-1, with D unresolved. Trimming stripped 3 bases from V and 0 bases from J, with 9 bases between. CDR3 length: 14 residues. Germline assignment: CDR1 SGDLS and CDR2 YYNGEE. The CDR3 coding sequence is TGTGCCAGCAGCGCCCAAGGGATGAACACTGAAGCTTTCTTT. It yields the protein CASSAQGMNTEAFF.

This clone occurred once. The rearrangement joins TRBV18 to TRBJ2-2; unclear D gene. Looked up from germline, CDR1 is KGHSH and CDR2 is LQKENI. The V end lost 6 bases, the J end lost 8 bases, and 16 bases lay between the germline ends. CDR3 length equals 14 residues. CDR3 in amino acids: CASSVQTEAGELFF. Here the CDR3 DNA reads TGTGCCAGCTCGGTCCAGACCGAGGCTGGGGAGCTGTTTTTT.

The chain joins TRBV28 to TRBJ2-7; perhaps TRBD2 as D (7 bases). The V end was cut by 6 bases, the J end by 0 bases, with 18 bases between. CDR3 length equals 16 residues. CDR1 MDHEN and CDR2 SYDVKM come from the germline V gene. The CDR3: CASSLGSGGPSYEQYF. In DNA form, the CDR3 reads TGTGCCAGCAGCCTGGGGTCGGGGGGCCCCTCCTACGAGCAGTACTTC.

The J gene is TRBJ2-2, the V gene TRBV7-9; D unresolved. The germline gives CDR1 SEHNR, CDR2 FQNEAQ (reference sequence). The CDR3 totals 18 residues. The germline V and J ends were trimmed by 6 bases and 0 bases, with 20 bases remaining between them. The CDR3 nucleotides are TGTGCCAGCAGGACCGGGCGCTCAGCACGGACGAACACCGGGGAGCTGTTTTTT. It is translated as CASRTGRSARTNTGELFF. Complete variable domain (other parts from reference TRBV7-9 and TRBJ2-2): DTGVSQNPRHKITKRGQNVTFRCDPISEHNRLYWYRQTLGQGPEFLTYFQNEAQLEKSRLLSDRFSAERPKGSFSTLEIQRTEQGDSAMYLCASRTGRSARTNTGELFFGEGSRLTVL.

The V and J genes are TRBV3-1 (or the pseudogene TRBV3-2) and TRBJ1-5; D is uncertain. Trimming took 1 base from V and 7 from J, leaving 8 bases between them. Germline V lookup: CDR1 LGHDT, CDR2 YNNKEL (reference sequence). This CDR3 is 13 amino acids long. The CDR3 spells CASSQVANQPQHF. CDR3 in DNA: TGTGCCAGCAGCCAAGTCGCGAACCAGCCCCAGCATTTT.